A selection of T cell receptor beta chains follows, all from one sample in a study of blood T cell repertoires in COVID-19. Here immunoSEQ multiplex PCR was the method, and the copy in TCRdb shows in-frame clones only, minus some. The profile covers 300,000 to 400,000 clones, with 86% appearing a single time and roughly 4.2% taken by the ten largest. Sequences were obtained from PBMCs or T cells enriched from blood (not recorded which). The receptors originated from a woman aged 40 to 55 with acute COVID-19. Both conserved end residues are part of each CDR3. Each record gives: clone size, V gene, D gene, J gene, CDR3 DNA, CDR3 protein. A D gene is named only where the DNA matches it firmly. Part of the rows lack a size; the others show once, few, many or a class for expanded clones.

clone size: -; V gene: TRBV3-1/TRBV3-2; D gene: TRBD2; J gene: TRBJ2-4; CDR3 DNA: TGTGCCAGCAGCCAAGGGTTGGATAGCGGGAGAAGTTACATTCAGTACTTC; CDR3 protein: CASSQGLDSGRSYIQYF
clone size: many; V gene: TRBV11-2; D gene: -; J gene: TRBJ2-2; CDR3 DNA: TGTGCCAGCAGCTTTGCAGACACCGGGGAGCTGTTTTTT; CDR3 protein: CASSFADTGELFF
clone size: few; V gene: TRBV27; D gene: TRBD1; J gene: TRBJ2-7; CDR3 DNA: TGTGCCACGCTGGACAGGGCCTACGAGCAGTACTTC; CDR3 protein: CATLDRAYEQYF
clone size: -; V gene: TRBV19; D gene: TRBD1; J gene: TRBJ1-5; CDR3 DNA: TGTGCCAGCACGGGACAGGGGGCGAAACAGCCCCAGCATTTT; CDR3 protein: CASTGQGAKQPQHF
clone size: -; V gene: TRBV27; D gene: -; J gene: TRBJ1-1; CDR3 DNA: TGTGCCAGCAGTTTAAACAGGGCAGCAAATGAAGCTTTCTTT; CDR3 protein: CASSLNRAANEAFF
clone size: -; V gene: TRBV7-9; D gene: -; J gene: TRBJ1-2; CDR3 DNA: TGTGCCAGCAGCTTACAGGGATCCTATGGCTACACCTTC; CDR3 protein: CASSLQGSYGYTF
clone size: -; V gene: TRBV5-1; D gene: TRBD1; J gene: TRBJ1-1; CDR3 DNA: TGCGCCAGCAGCTCCGGACAGGGGATGAACACTGAAGCTTTCTTT; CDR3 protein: CASSSGQGMNTEAFF
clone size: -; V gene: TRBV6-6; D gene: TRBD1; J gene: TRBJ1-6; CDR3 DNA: TGTGCCAGCAGTCCCGGGACAGCCAGCTCCTATAATTCACCCCTCCACTTT; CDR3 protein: CASSPGTASSYNSPLHF
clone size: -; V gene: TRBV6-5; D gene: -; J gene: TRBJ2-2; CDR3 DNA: TGTGCCAGCAGTTACTCCGCGCGGGGCGCCGGGGAGCTGTTTTTT; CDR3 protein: CASSYSARGAGELFF
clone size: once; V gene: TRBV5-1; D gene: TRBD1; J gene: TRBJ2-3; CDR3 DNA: TGCGCCAGCAGCCCACCCGGGACAGGCACAGATACGCAGTATTTT; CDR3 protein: CASSPPGTGTDTQYF
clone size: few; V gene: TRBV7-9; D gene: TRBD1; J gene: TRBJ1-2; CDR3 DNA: TGTGCCAGCAGCAAATTGACAGGGGGAGGCTACACCTTC; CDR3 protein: CASSKLTGGGYTF
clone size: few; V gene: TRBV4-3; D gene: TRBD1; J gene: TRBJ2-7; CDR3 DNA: TGCGCCAGCAGCCAATCCGGGACAGGGGGGCCCTACGAGCAGTACTTC; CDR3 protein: CASSQSGTGGPYEQYF
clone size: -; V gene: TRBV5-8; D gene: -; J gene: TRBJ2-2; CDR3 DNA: TGTGCCAGCAGCTTGCGGCAGACTAACACCGGGGAGCTGTTTTTT; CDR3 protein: CASSLRQTNTGELFF
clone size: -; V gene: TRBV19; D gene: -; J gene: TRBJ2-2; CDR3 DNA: TGTGCAGCAGGGCAAGGACAATACACCGGGGAGCTGTTTTTT; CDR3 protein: CAAGQGQYTGELFF
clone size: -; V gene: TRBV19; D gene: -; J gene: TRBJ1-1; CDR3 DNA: TGTGCCAGTAGTATAGGTGGCATGAACACTGAAGCTTTCTTT; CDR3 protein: CASSIGGMNTEAFF
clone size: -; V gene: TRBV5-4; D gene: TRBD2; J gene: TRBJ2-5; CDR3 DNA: TGTGCCAGCAGCTTGGACGGGACTAGCGATGGGCAAGAGACCCAGTACTTC; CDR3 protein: CASSLDGTSDGQETQYF
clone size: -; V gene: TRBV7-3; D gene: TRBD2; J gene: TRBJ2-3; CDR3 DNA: TGTGCCAGCAGCTTAGGGCTAGCGGGGGCCCCGTGGTATTTT; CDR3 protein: CASSLGLAGAPWYF
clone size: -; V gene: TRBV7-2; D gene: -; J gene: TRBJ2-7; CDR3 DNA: TGTGCCAGCAGCTTTTCGCCAGGCTACGAGCAGTACTTC; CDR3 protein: CASSFSPGYEQYF
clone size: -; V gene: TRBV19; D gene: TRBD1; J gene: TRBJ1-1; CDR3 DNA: TGTGCCAGTAGTACGTGGGACAGTTCAACTGAAGCTTTCTTT; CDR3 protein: CASSTWDSSTEAFF
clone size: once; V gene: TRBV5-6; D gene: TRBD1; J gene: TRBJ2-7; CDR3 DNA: TGTGCCAGCAGCTTGGACAGGGGTACCCCCCGTGCCGGGCAGTACTTC; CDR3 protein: CASSLDRGTPRAGQYF
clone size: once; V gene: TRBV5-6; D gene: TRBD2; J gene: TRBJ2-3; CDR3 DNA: TGTGCCAGCAGCTTGCGGGGAGGGCCAGCAGATACGCAGTATTTT; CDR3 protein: CASSLRGGPADTQYF
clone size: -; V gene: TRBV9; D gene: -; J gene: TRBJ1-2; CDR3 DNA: TGTGCCAGCAGCTCCAAGAGGTCCGATAACTATGGCTACACCTTC; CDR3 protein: CASSSKRSDNYGYTF
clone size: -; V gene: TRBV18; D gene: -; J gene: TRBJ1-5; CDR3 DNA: TGTGCCAGCTCCCCGGCGGGTAGCAATCAGCCCCAGCATTTT; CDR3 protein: CASSPAGSNQPQHF
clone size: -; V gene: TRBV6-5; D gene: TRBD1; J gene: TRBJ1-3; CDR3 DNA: TGTGCCAGCAGTTACTCGGGGACAGGGCCAGGAAACACCATATATTTT; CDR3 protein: CASSYSGTGPGNTIYF
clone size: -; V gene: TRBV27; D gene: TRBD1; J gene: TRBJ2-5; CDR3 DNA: TGTGCCAGCAGTCCCTGGACAGGGGGCGGTGGGGAGACCCAGTACTTC; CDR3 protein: CASSPWTGGGGETQYF
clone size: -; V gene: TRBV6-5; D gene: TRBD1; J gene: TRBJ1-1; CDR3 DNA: TGTGCCAGCAAGGGACAGGGTAACACTGAAGCTTTCTTT; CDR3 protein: CASKGQGNTEAFF
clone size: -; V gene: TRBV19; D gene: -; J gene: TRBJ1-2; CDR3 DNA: TGTGCCAGTACCCAAAGGGCCGGGGGGTACTATGGCTACACCTTC; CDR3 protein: CASTQRAGGYYGYTF
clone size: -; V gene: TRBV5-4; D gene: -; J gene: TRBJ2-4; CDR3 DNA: TGTGCCAGCAGCTTGGGAGGGAGTGCTTTAGCCAAAAACATTCAGTACTTC; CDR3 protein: CASSLGGSALAKNIQYF
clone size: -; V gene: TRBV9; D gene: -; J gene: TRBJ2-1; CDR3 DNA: TGTGCCAGCAGCGTAGGTGGCGGACAAGATGAGCAGTTCTTC; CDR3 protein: CASSVGGGQDEQFF
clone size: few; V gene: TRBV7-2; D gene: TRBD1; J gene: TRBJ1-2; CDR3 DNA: TGTGCCAGCAGTTCTACCAGACAGGGATTAGGGTATGGCTACACCTTC; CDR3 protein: CASSSTRQGLGYGYTF
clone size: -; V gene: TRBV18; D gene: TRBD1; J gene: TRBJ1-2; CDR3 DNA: TGTGCCAGCTCACCACCTATGGGACAGGGGGGAAACTATGGCTACACCTTC; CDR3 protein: CASSPPMGQGGNYGYTF
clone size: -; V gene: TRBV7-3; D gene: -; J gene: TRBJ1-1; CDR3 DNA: TGTGCCAGCAGCCCAATGGCCAGGGTAACTGAAGCTTTCTTT; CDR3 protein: CASSPMARVTEAFF
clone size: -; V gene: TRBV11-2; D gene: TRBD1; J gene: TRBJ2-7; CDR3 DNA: TGTGCCAGCAGCTTAGCGGGACAGGGGGCCTACGAGCAGTACTTC; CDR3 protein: CASSLAGQGAYEQYF
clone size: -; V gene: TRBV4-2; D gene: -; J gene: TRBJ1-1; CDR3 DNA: TGTGCCAGCAGCCAAGATCGTGTCAGTCCGGCTTTCTTT; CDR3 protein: CASSQDRVSPAFF
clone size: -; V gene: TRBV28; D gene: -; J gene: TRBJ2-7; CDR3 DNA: TGTGCCAGCAGCCCCGAGAGGGGGGGCCGGGAGTACTTC; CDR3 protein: CASSPERGGREYF
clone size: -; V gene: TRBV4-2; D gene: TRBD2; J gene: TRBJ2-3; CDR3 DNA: TGTGCCAGCAGCCAAGCTAGCGGGATCCTTATCACAGATACGCAGTATTTT; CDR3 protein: CASSQASGILITDTQYF
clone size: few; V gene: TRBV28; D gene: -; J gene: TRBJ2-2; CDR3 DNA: TGTGCCAGCAGGATACTCCGGGACTCATACACCGGGGAGCTGTTTTTT; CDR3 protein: CASRILRDSYTGELFF
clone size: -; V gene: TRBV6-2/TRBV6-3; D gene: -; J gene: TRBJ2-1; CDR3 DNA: TGTGCCAGCAGCCTTAGCGATCCAAGATACAATGAGCAGTTCTTC; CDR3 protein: CASSLSDPRYNEQFF
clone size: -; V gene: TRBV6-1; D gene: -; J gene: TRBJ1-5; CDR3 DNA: TGTGCCAGCAGTGAACGCCAGAAAAGTAGCAATCAGCCCCAGCATTTT; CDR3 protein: CASSERQKSSNQPQHF
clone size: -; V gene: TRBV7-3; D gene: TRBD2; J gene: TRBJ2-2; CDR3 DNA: TGTGCCAGCAGCTTGCTAGCGGGAGGTTTTGCCGGGGAGCTGTTTTTT; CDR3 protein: CASSLLAGGFAGELFF
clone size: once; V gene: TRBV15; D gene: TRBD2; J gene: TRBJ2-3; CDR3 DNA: TGTGCCACCAGCCCTCGACTAGCGGGGCCCCTTGGTACGCAGTATTTT; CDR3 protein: CATSPRLAGPLGTQYF
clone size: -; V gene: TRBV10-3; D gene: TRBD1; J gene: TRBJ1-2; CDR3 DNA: TGTGCCATCAGAGACAGGGGTGGCTACACCTTC; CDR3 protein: CAIRDRGGYTF
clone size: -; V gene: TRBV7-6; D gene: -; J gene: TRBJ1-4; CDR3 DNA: TGTGCCAGCAGCTTAGCGTCGGCAGGAACTAATGAAAAACTGTTTTTT; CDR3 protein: CASSLASAGTNEKLFF
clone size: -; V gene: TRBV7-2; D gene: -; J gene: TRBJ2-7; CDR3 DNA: TGTGCCAGCAGCTTGGAGGGAGCCTACGAGCAGTACTTC; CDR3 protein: CASSLEGAYEQYF
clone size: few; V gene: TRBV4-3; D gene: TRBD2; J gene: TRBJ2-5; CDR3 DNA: TGCGCCAGCAGCCAAGAACTAGCGGGACCAGAGACCCAGTACTTC; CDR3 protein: CASSQELAGPETQYF
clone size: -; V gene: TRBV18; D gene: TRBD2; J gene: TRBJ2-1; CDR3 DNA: TGTGCCAGCTCACCTATAGCGGGATCGAATTCAGGCGAGCAGTTCTTC; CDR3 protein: CASSPIAGSNSGEQFF
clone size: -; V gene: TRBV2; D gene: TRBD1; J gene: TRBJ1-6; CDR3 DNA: TGTGCCAGCAGTGTAACCGGGACAGGGTTTGACTTT; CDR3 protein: CASSVTGTGFDF
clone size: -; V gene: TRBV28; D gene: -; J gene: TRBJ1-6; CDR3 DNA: TGTGCCAGCAGTTTTGGGGCCGCTTATAATTCACCCCTCCACTTT; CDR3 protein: CASSFGAAYNSPLHF
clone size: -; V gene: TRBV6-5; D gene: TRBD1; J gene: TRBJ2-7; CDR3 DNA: TGTGCCAGCAGTTACGGCAGGACAGGGGGCAGCGAGCAGTACTTC; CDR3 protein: CASSYGRTGGSEQYF
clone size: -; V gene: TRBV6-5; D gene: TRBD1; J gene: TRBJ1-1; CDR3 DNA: TGTGCCAGCAGGATTAGACAGGGAACGAACACTGAAGCTTTCTTT; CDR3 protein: CASRIRQGTNTEAFF
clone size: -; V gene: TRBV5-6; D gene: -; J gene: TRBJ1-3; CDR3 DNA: TGTGCCAGCAGCGCTACAGGGTCTGGAAACACCATATATTTT; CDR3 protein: CASSATGSGNTIYF
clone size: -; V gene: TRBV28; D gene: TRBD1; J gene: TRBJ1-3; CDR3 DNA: TGTGCCAGCAGTTTAACGACAGGGAATGGAAACACCATATATTTT; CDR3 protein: CASSLTTGNGNTIYF
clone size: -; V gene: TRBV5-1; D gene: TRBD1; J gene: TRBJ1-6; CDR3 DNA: TGCGCCAGCAGCTTGGGTGACAGGGGAAGTTCACCCCTCCACTTT; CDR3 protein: CASSLGDRGSSPLHF